This TCR beta chain was found in a study of blood T cell repertoires in COVID-19. Authors' processing steps: Quantification of nucleated cells was approximated via reference gene primer amplification. Assay used: immunoSEQ multiplex PCR; TCRdb lists only in-frame clones, some missing. That table gives V, J and clone size, and the DNA gave D and trimming. Of under 200,000 clones listed, approximately 80% were seen once; the top ten hold roughly 9.6%. The germline V gene has CDR1 SGHVS and CDR2 FQNEAQ. This CDR3 has 15 amino acids. The V gene end was trimmed by 0 bases and the J gene end by 6 bases; junction bases not matched to a gene: 7. This study enrolled people aged 18 to 89 from around 26 US geographic areas.

The sequencing sample was made of PBMCs or T cells enriched from blood (not recorded which). The source of this sequence is a man aged 50 or older who had recovered from COVID-19. The V and J genes are TRBV7-8 and TRBJ1-2; 7 nucleotides line up with TRBD1. CDR3 nucleotides: TGTGCCAGCAGCTTAGCGCGGTCAGGGGGACATGGCTACACCTTC. Translating gives CASSLARSGGHGYTF.